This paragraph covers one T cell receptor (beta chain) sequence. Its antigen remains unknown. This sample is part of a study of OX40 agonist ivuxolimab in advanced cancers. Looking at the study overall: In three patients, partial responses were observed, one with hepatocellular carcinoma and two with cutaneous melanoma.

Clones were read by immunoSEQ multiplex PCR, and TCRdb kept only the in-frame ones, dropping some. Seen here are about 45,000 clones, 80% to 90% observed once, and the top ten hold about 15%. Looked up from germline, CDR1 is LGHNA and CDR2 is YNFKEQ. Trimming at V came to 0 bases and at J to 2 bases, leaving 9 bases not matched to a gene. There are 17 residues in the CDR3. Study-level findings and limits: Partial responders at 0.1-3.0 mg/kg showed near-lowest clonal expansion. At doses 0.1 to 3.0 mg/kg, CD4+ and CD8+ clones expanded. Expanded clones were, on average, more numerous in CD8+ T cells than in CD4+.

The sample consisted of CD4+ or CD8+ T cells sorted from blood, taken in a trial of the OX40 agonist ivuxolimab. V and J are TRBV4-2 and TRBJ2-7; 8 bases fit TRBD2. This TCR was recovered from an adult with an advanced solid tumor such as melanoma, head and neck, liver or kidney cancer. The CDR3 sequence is CASSQDGETSEAYEQYF. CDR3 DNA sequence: TGTGCCAGCAGCCAAGATGGGGAGACTAGCGAGGCCTACGAGCAGTACTTC.